This section outlines one TCR beta chain sequence together with its context. Its antigen is undetermined. The data are from a study of shared clonotypes between healthy human individuals. The CDR3 spans 15 residues. With 1 base removed from V and 8 bases from J, the gap between germline ends came to 17 bases. The germline gives CDR1 SGHDT, CDR2 YYEEEE. Study-wide findings and caveats: Naive subsets generally had larger estimated richness than memory subsets.

Libraries were prepared by immunoSEQ multiplex PCR; TCRdb keeps only in-frame clonotypes and omits some of them. The repertoire holds 2 million or so clones, with about 95% as singletons. Naivety among CD8 cells was defined by CD45RO negativity and positive CCR7 selection, thereby excluding terminally differentiated effector memory CD45RA+ cells. The chain joins TRBV5-6 to TRBJ2-3; TRBD2 might be the D (8 bases). The receptor comes from a man younger than 35 in good health. Sequencing was performed on naive CD8+ T cells sorted from blood. The CDR3 DNA follows: TGTGCCAGCAGCTTGAGGGACAGCCGGGAGGGTACGCAGTATTTT. This gives the protein CASSLRDSREGTQYF.